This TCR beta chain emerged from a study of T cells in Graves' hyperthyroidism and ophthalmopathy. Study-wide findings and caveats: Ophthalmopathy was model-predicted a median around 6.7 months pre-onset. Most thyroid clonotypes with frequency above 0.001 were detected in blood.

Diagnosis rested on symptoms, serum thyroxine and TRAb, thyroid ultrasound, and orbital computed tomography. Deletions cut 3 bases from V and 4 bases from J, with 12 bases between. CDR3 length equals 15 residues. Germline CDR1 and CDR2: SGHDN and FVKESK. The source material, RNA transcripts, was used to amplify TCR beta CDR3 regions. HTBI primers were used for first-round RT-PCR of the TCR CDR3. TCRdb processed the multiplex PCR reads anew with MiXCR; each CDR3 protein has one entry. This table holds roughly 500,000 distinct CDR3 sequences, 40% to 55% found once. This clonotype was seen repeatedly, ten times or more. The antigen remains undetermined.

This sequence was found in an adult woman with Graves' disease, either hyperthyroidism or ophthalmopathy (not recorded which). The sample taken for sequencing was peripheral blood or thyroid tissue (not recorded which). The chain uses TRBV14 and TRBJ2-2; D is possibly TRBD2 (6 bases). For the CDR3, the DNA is TGTGCCAGCAGCCATGGGACTCTCTTCACCGGGGAGCTGTTTTTT. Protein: CASSHGTLFTGELFF.